Sequencing of this T cell receptor (beta chain) was carried out in a study of resident and recirculating memory T cells in vitiligo (dated by TCRdb to 2016 to 2019). Notes on the research overall: For TCR beta sequencing, each of 3 stable vitiligo patients provided PBMCs and epidermis from shave biopsies taken at two lesional sites and two nonlesional sites. Without cell sorting, samples were homogenized immediately before genomic DNA was extracted using the Qiagen DNeasy Blood & Tissue Kit. The goal of the human TCR beta sequencing was to check whether lesional vitiligo skin contained specific clones that differed from the clones found in nonlesional skin and blood. Here is what the overall study found, with its caveats: Overlap and correlation analysis found no significant repertoire overlap between any two biopsies, even biopsies from the same patient, apart from each lesion compared with itself. Mechanistic studies in the future are needed to assess how much the detected T cell clones and the human Trm pools versus Tcm pools each contribute. TCR sequences were not found to be conserved across biopsy sites or patients, suggesting that different lesions are infiltrated by different T cell clones, a pattern described as private specificity. No unique dominant TCR clone was detected, and variation in clonality was observed among vitiligo lesions.

Turning to this clone: The target of this receptor is not known. The input lacks base qualities; no much larger clone sits a single base away.

Vitiligo counted as stable when lesions had not changed during the previous 6 months. Stable patients also had to lack confetti depigmentation, a clinical sign of active vitiligo. Any patient who had received treatment in the previous three months was excluded. PBMCs were isolated from heparinized blood by Ficoll density gradient centrifugation and then flash-frozen. The immunoSEQ hsTCRB kit was used to amplify TCR beta chains from genomic DNA. TCR beta libraries were sequenced on an Illumina MiSeq instrument by the immunoSEQ service. Regarding the original processing steps: Repertoire data were analyzed with the immunoSEQ Analyzer. This immuneACCESS table, as held by TCRdb, lists in-frame sequences with V and J called but not all clones. Of the missing ones, under half trace to an unresolved V gene in checked studies; the others have no known cause. V and J calls and clone size are those listed in that table; D and trimming were worked out from the DNA. Here the sample has tens of thousands of clones; about 90% occur a single time. The top ten hold about 5% of the sample.

The receptor comes from a male donor with vitiligo. The sequenced sample consisted of blood.

The nucleotides read TGCAGTGCCTCCGGGCCTCGGGGGTTCTTT. The translation is CSASGPRGFF. The rearrangement joined TRBV20-1 to TRBJ1-1; possibly the D gene is TRBD1, per 5 matching bases. The CDR3 starts with the cysteine, ends with the phenylalanine, and has 10 residues. Left in the record is the CDR3 DNA by itself, 30 bases read in frame from the first base. Looking up the germline V gene (reference sequence) yields CDR1 DFQATT and CDR2 SNEGSKA. V sheds 6 bases and J sheds 14 bases, leaving 16 bases between their ends.